This is a list of T cell receptor beta chains from one sample in a study of shared clonotypes between healthy human individuals. The assay was immunoSEQ multiplex PCR, and TCRdb's table has in-frame clones only and misses some. The sample includes around 2.5 million clones, roughly 93% seen only once; the top ten take roughly 0.39%. The sequenced sample consisted of naive CD4+ T cells from PBMCs. The receptor set was obtained from a man between 18 and 29 years old in good health. Some clones in this sample may be carry-over from other donors' samples. Both conserved end residues are part of each CDR3. Each record gives: clone size, D gene, J gene, V gene, CDR3 protein, CDR3 DNA. The D gene is left open where the match is weak. The size entry is marked missing in some rows and otherwise reads once, few, many or a size class.

>-|TRBD2|TRBJ2-3|TRBV5-1
CASSLFGPSGSTDTQYF
TGCGCCAGCAGCTTATTCGGTCCTAGCGGGAGTACAGATACGCAGTATTTT
>once|TRBD1|TRBJ1-2|TRBV28
CASAGQDYGYTF
TGTGCCAGCGCGGGACAGGACTATGGCTACACCTTC
>-|TRBD2|TRBJ2-1|TRBV2
CAIRTSGSYEQFF
TGTGCCATCCGGACTAGCGGGAGCTATGAGCAGTTCTTC
>-|-|TRBJ2-6|TRBV6-1
CASSEARGAPGANVLTF
TGTGCCAGCAGTGAAGCGAGGGGGGCGCCTGGGGCCAACGTCCTGACTTTC
>-|-|TRBJ1-5|TRBV18
CASSPPQGQGQPQHF
TGTGCCAGCTCACCACCTCAGGGCCAGGGTCAGCCCCAGCATTTT
>-|-|TRBJ2-5|TRBV6-6
CASSYEWNGKETQYF
TGTGCCAGCAGTTACGAGTGGAACGGAAAAGAGACCCAGTACTTC
>-|-|TRBJ2-3|TRBV2
CASSWAAGTDTQYF
TGTGCCAGCAGTTGGGCAGCTGGCACAGATACGCAGTATTTT
>-|-|TRBJ1-2|TRBV6-5
CASSTAALANYGYTF
TGTGCCAGCAGCACCGCGGCCTTAGCTAACTATGGCTACACCTTC
>-|-|TRBJ1-6|TRBV7-2
CASSLSDGHNSPLHF
TGTGCCAGCAGCTTAAGTGACGGCCATAATTCACCCCTCCACTTT
>-|TRBD2|TRBJ2-2|TRBV27
CASSLRGRVFTGELFF
TGTGCCAGCAGTTTGCGCGGGAGAGTGTTCACCGGGGAGCTGTTTTTT
>-|-|TRBJ2-5|TRBV2
CASLGRLLGKETQYF
TGTGCCAGCCTTGGTAGGCTCCTCGGCAAGGAGACCCAGTACTTC
>-|TRBD2|TRBJ2-7|TRBV28
CASTPWASGRNEQYF
TGTGCCAGCACCCCGTGGGCTAGCGGGAGGAACGAGCAGTACTTC
>once|TRBD2|TRBJ2-7|TRBV28
CASRHWEGNEQYF
TGTGCCAGCAGGCACTGGGAGGGAAACGAGCAGTACTTC
>-|TRBD1|TRBJ1-2|TRBV5-6
CASSGYRDRDGYGYTF
TGTGCCAGCAGCGGGTACCGGGACAGGGACGGCTATGGCTACACCTTC
>-|-|TRBJ2-4|TRBV29-1
CSVGRSNIQYF
TGCAGCGTTGGCAGGTCGAACATTCAGTACTTC
>-|-|TRBJ1-2|TRBV28
CASSSSGIQNYGYTF
TGTGCCAGCAGTTCTTCAGGGATCCAGAACTATGGCTACACCTTC
>-|-|TRBJ1-2|TRBV5-6
CASSTPRARLHGYTF
TGTGCCAGCAGCACCCCGAGGGCCCGACTACATGGCTACACCTTC
>-|-|TRBJ2-3|TRBV7-6
CASSLTERGAQYF
TGTGCCAGCAGCTTAACCGAACGAGGGGCGCAGTATTTT
>-|TRBD1|TRBJ1-6|TRBV7-9
CASSLWDRDNPLHF
TGTGCCAGCAGCTTGTGGGACAGGGACAATCCCCTCCACTTT
>-|TRBD1|TRBJ2-2|TRBV28
CASSSDREDAGELFF
TGTGCCAGCAGCTCGGACAGGGAGGACGCCGGGGAGCTGTTTTTT
>-|TRBD2|TRBJ2-7|TRBV2
CASRLAFSYEQYF
TGTGCCAGCAGACTAGCGTTTTCCTACGAGCAGTACTTC
>-|-|TRBJ2-7|TRBV9
CASSVRGGRAGQYF
TGTGCCAGCAGCGTGAGAGGGGGGCGTGCGGGGCAGTACTTC
>once|TRBD1|TRBJ2-7|TRBV28
CASKFSGGFYEQYF
TGTGCCAGCAAGTTTTCAGGGGGCTTCTACGAGCAGTACTTC
>-|-|TRBJ1-1|TRBV28
CASRNYPLSPAPNTFF
TGTGCCAGCAGAAATTATCCCCTCTCCCCCGCGCCAAACACCTTCTTT
>-|TRBD2|TRBJ2-7|TRBV5-1
CASSETSGRPHEQYF
TGCGCCAGCAGCGAGACTAGCGGGAGGCCCCACGAGCAGTACTTC
>-|-|TRBJ2-1|TRBV18
CASSRTGWGSAYNEQFF
TGTGCCAGCTCACGGACGGGCTGGGGGAGCGCCTACAATGAGCAGTTCTTC
>-|TRBD1|TRBJ2-2|TRBV29-1
CSVQGAGAGELFF
TGCAGCGTCCAGGGGGCAGGGGCCGGGGAGCTGTTTTTT